Each of the 14 T cell receptor beta chains below was sequenced from the same sample in a study of T cell responses to AZD1222 COVID-19 vaccine. TCRdb's table, derived via immunoSEQ multiplex PCR, lists solely in-frame clones and lacks some. Of 100,000 to 150,000 clones in the sample, about 93% were seen once. This specimen consisted of peripheral blood, obtained 28 days after the second AZD1222 dose. The source is an adult who received the AZD1222 COVID-19 vaccine.

This clone was recorded once. The chain links TRBV5-6 to TRBJ2-1; no definite D call. The CDR3 runs 15 residues. V lost 2 bases and J lost 0, with 9 bases in between. In germline, CDR1 is SGHDT, CDR2 YYEEEE. CDR3: CASSFLASSYNEQFF. CDR3 nucleotides: TGTGCCAGCAGCTTTTTGGCGAGCTCCTACAATGAGCAGTTCTTC.

The CDR3 protein is CATSRPEGGTEAFF. CDR3 DNA: TGTGCCACCAGCAGACCCGAGGGGGGCACTGAAGCTTTCTTT. The V gene is TRBV15, the J gene TRBJ1-1, with TRBD1 as a possible D gene (6 bases). The CDR3 has 14 amino acids. Germline CDR1 LNHNV, CDR2 YYDKDF (reference sequence). V lost 2 bases and J 4 bases, leaving 11 bases between the germline ends.

The rearrangement joins TRBV27 to TRBJ2-1; TRBD2 might be the D (6 bases). V dropped 10 bases and J dropped 8 bases, with 24 bases sitting between them. Germline V gives CDR1 MNHEY, CDR2 SMNVEV (reference sequence). The CDR3 has 15 amino acids. For the CDR3, the DNA is TGTGCCACCAACCCCGCGGGGTACAAGGTGGATGAGCAGTTCTTC. This codes for CATNPAGYKVDEQFF.

The chain has TRBV9 and TRBJ2-7; 7 positions match TRBD1. The germline CDR1 and CDR2 sequences are SGDLS and YYNGEE. V trimming: 2 bases; J trimming: 4 bases; junction bases outside the gene matches: 12. The CDR3 runs to 16 residues. The CDR3 is CASSVGAGTDNYEQYF. The CDR3 DNA sequence: TGTGCCAGCAGCGTCGGAGCCGGGACAGATAATTACGAGCAGTACTTC. The complete variable domain, with remaining parts taken from reference TRBV9 and TRBJ2-7, reads DSGVTQTPKHLITATGQRVTLRCSPRSGDLSVYWYQQSLDQGLQFLIQYYNGEERAKGNILERFSAQQFPDLHSELNLSSLELGDSALYFCASSVGAGTDNYEQYFGPGTRLTVT.

This chain connects TRBV7-2 to TRBJ1-5; D is perhaps TRBD1 (5 bases). This CDR3 is built from 15 residues. V was shortened by 5 bases and J by 0 bases, with 11 bases between the two germline ends. Germline loops: CDR1 SGHTA, CDR2 FQGNSA. CDR3 nucleotide sequence: TGTGCCAGCAGCCCTGGGGGAGCTAGCAATCAGCCCCAGCATTTT. Residues: CASSPGGASNQPQHF.

The chain links TRBV2 to TRBJ1-1; no definite D call. CDR1 and CDR2 (germline): SNHLY, FYNNEI. CDR3 size: 11 residues. V lost 7 bases and J 0 bases, leaving 3 bases between the germline ends. The CDR3 here is CASTLNTEAFF. The CDR3 nucleotides read TGTGCCAGCACGTTGAACACTGAAGCTTTCTTT. Full variable domain (outside the CDR3, taken from reference TRBV2 and TRBJ1-1): EPEVTQTPSHQVTQMGQEVILRCVPISNHLYFYWYRQILGQKVEFLVSFYNNEISEKSEIFDDQFSVERPDGSNFTLKIRSTKLEDSAMYFCASTLNTEAFFGQGTRLTVV.

This clone showed up just a few times. The chain is built from TRBV25-1 and TRBJ2-3; no definite D call. CDR1 is MGHDK and CDR2 is SYGVNS in the germline V gene. Trimming removed 7 bases from V and 4 bases from J, with 9 bases in between. The CDR3 runs to 12 residues. CDR3 sequence reads: CASIKLSDTQYF. DNA of the CDR3: TGTGCCAGCATAAAACTATCAGATACGCAGTATTTT.

The chain uses TRBV9 and TRBJ1-3, with 7 positions matching TRBD1. In germline, CDR1 is SGDLS, CDR2 YYNGEE. The CDR3 consists of 17 residues. The trim removed 4 bases at V and 2 bases at J, leaving 12 bases unmatched. CDR3 protein: CASSQKTPGTAGNTIYF. CDR3 nucleotides: TGTGCCAGCAGCCAAAAGACACCCGGGACAGCTGGAAACACCATATATTTT.

The V and J genes are TRBV5-1 and TRBJ2-3; possible D gene TRBD2, 6 bases. In germline, CDR1 is SGHRS, CDR2 YFSETQ. V was shortened by 6 bases and J by 15 bases, with 20 bases between the two germline ends. This CDR3 is built from 12 residues. The CDR3 here is CASTIRDSHLYF. The CDR3 DNA is TGCGCCAGCACCATCCGGGACTCCCATTTATATTTT. Drawing the rest from reference TRBV5-1 and TRBJ2-3, the complete variable domain is KAGVTQTPRYLIKTRGQQVTLSCSPISGHRSVSWYQQTPGQGLQFLFEYFSETQRNKGNFPGRFSGRQFSNSRSEMNVSTLELGDSALYLCASTIRDSHLYFGPGTRLTVL.

This clone was recorded only once. The rearrangement joins TRBV3-1 (or the pseudogene TRBV3-2) to TRBJ2-7; TRBD2 is a possible D gene (6 bases). The CDR3 totals 12 residues. Trimming stripped 5 bases from V and 6 bases from J, with 11 bases between. Germline V CDR1 and CDR2: LGHDT, YNNKEL (reference sequence). For the CDR3, the DNA is TGTGCCAGCAGCGCGACTAGTTCCGAGCAGTACTTC. It is translated as CASSATSSEQYF.

The chain has TRBV29-1 and TRBJ1-2, with 7 bases identical to TRBD1. This CDR3 is built from 14 residues. V dropped 3 bases and J dropped 1; count of bases not matched to a gene: 5. Germline V gene sequence: CDR1 SQVTM, CDR2 ANQGSEA. The CDR3 region is CSVDPGDSNYGYTF. The CDR3, as DNA: TGCAGCGTTGACCCCGGGGACAGTAACTATGGCTACACCTTC.

This clone appeared a few times. This chain connects TRBV11-3 to TRBJ2-4; D is perhaps TRBD2 (6 bases). Trimming removed 4 bases at V and 6 bases at J, with 10 bases between. Germline V lookup: CDR1 SGHNT, CDR2 YENEEA. The CDR3 is 13 amino acids. CDR3 in DNA: TGTGCCAGCAGCTCTGTTAGCGGAAACATTCAGTACTTC. Protein sequence: CASSSVSGNIQYF.

V is TRBV27 and J is TRBJ2-5, with a possible D match to TRBD1 (5 bases). The V gene's germline CDR1 is MNHEY and CDR2 SMNVEV (reference sequence). Trimming took 1 base from V and 2 from J, leaving 11 bases between them. This CDR3 spans 15 amino acids. In DNA, the CDR3 is TGTGCCAGCAGTTTATTGGGGCAGAGGCAAGAGACCCAGTACTTC. This translates into CASSLLGQRQETQYF.

In the case of this clone: Distinct nucleotide sequences in the sample also encode this CDR3. The chain has TRBV18 and TRBJ2-5; tentatively, D is TRBD2 (5 bases). The CDR3 spans 12 residues. The V and J ends lost 6 bases and 2 bases respectively, with 7 bases between them. CDR1 is KGHSH and CDR2 is LQKENI in the germline V gene. This chain's CDR3 is CASSSGQETQYF. CDR3 nucleotide sequence: TGTGCCAGCTCTTCGGGGCAAGAGACCCAGTACTTC.